Shown below are 13 T cell receptor beta chains from a single sample sequenced in a study of shared clonotypes between healthy human individuals (dated by TCRdb to 2020 to 2021). The library was made by the immunoSEQ multiplex PCR assay. This immuneACCESS table, as held by TCRdb, lists in-frame sequences with V and J called but not all clones. Of the missing ones, under half trace to an unresolved V gene in checked studies; the others have no known cause. The sample yields about 600,000 clones; about 80% were counted once. The top ten hold around 12% of the sample. Sequences were obtained from PBMCs. The receptors shown here come from a woman in her thirties or forties in good health. Some clones in this sample may be carry-over from other donors' samples.

CDR3 DNA: TGCGCCAGCGGGTCCCGGGACACAGTGAACACCGGGGAGCTGTTTTTT. It translates to CASGSRDTVNTGELFF. This chain uses TRBV4-3 with TRBJ2-2; maybe TRBD1 (6 bases). This CDR3 spans 16 amino acids. Germline CDR1 reads LGHNA; CDR2 reads YSLEER. Trimming took off 8 bases at V and 1 base at J, with 17 bases between the two ends.

The rearrangement uses TRBV9 and TRBJ2-3; TRBD2 might be the D (5 bases). The germline V gene has CDR1 SGDLS and CDR2 YYNGEE. Deletions cut 2 bases from V and 3 bases from J, with 16 bases between. The CDR3 has 16 residues. CDR3 region: CASSVNSQRETDTQYF. CDR3 in DNA: TGTGCCAGCAGCGTCAATAGCCAAAGGGAGACAGATACGCAGTATTTT.

The J gene is TRBJ1-2, the V gene TRBV5-4; 7 bases line up with TRBD1. Germline V CDR1 and CDR2: SGHNT, YYREEE (reference sequence). V dropped 4 bases and J dropped 10; count of bases not matched to a gene: 16. This CDR3 has 15 residues. The CDR3 DNA follows: TGTGCCAGCAGCATCGATAGGGGAGAGACAGGGTTCTACACCTTC. Translated: CASSIDRGETGFYTF.

The chain has TRBV6-1 and TRBJ2-3; 7 bases fit TRBD2. The CDR3 is 14 residues long. Germline V gene data show CDR1 as MNHNS and CDR2 as SASEGT. V trimming: 8 bases; J trimming: 3 bases; junction bases outside the gene matches: 8. The CDR3 DNA reads TGTGCCAGCGCGGGAGCGGGCTTGACAGATACGCAGTATTTT. Its protein is CASAGAGLTDTQYF.

This clone was detected many times. The chain is built from TRBV29-1 and TRBJ2-7, with D perhaps assigned TRBD1 or TRBD2 (6 bases each). The CDR3 is 15 residues long. V lost 1 base, J lost 4 bases, and 17 bases lay in between. Per the germline V gene, CDR1 is SQVTM and CDR2 is ANQGSEA. The CDR3 loop reads CSVEVPEGGVYEQYF. The CDR3 nucleotides read TGCAGCGTTGAAGTCCCAGAGGGGGGTGTATACGAGCAGTACTTC.

CDR3 nucleotides: TGTGCCAGTAGTATCCGGCGACAGGGTCCTAGCAGCCACCGCAATGAGCAGTTCTTC. As protein: CASSIRRQGPSSHRNEQFF. The chain employs TRBV19 and TRBJ2-1; the match to TRBD1 covers 7 bases. The CDR3 sequence is 19 residues long. J lost 6 bases, V lost 3 bases, and 20 bases had no gene match. Germline V gene lookup returns CDR1 LNHDA and CDR2 SQIVND (reference sequence).

The chain carries TRBV30 and TRBJ1-2; 9 nucleotides line up with TRBD1. Unmatched junction bases numbered 7, after V lost 1 base and J lost 4 bases. Looked up from germline, CDR1 is GTSNPN and CDR2 is SVGIG (reference sequence). The CDR3 spans 15 residues. The CDR3 region has the DNA TGTGCCTGGAGTGGGGGACAGGGACGCGCCTATGGCTACACCTTC. It yields the protein CAWSGGQGRAYGYTF.

The chain employs TRBV13 and TRBJ2-1; no clear D gene. The CDR3 contains 15 residues. Germline loops: CDR1 PRHDT, CDR2 FYEKMQ (reference sequence). Deletions cut 5 bases from V and 3 bases from J, with 14 bases between. DNA of the CDR3: TGTGCCAGCAGCGTAGCACGTACCTACTACAATGAGCAGTTCTTC. This sequence encodes CASSVARTYYNEQFF.

The V gene is TRBV5-1, the J gene TRBJ2-2; the D gene is possibly TRBD2 (5 bases). This CDR3 is 14 amino acids long. From germline, CDR1 is SGHRS and CDR2 YFSETQ. V was trimmed by 0 bases and J by 6 bases, leaving 9 bases between them. This CDR3 reads CASSLVSGAGELFF. CDR3 in DNA: TGCGCCAGCAGCTTGGTAAGCGGTGCCGGGGAGCTGTTTTTT.

V gene TRBV28 combines with J gene TRBJ2-1, with D uncertain. The V end was cut by 6 bases, the J end by 5 bases, with 11 bases between. In germline, CDR1 is MDHEN, CDR2 SYDVKM. This CDR3 has 13 amino acids. The CDR3 sequence: CASSLPTNNEQFF. The CDR3 region has the DNA TGTGCCAGCAGCCTTCCTACGAACAATGAGCAGTTCTTC.

The chain has TRBV10-3 and TRBJ2-5; 9 nucleotides match TRBD1. Germline values: CDR1 ENHRY, CDR2 SYGVKD. J lost 3 bases, V lost 6 bases, and 5 bases had no gene match. CDR3 length: 14 amino acids. The CDR3: CAISSGTGKETQYF. CDR3 bases: TGTGCCATCAGCTCCGGGACAGGGAAAGAGACCCAGTACTTC.

V is TRBV7-2 and J is TRBJ1-6; 7 bases fit TRBD1. With 3 bases clipped from V and 4 bases from J, the junction kept 3 bases outside the gene matches. This CDR3 comprises 15 residues. Germline values: CDR1 SGHTA, CDR2 FQGNSA. The CDR3 nucleotides read TGTGCCAGCAGCTTGGGGGACAGATATAATTCACCCCTCCACTTT. It yields the protein CASSLGDRYNSPLHF.

The chain is built from TRBV5-1 and TRBJ2-3; no clear D. Germline V gene sequence: CDR1 SGHRS, CDR2 YFSETQ. V was pared by 4 bases and J by 1 base, with 16 bases between. The CDR3 spans 16 residues. In nucleotides, the CDR3 is TGCGCCAGCAGCACAACACCAGGCTGGGGCACAGATACGCAGTATTTT. Residues: CASSTTPGWGTDTQYF.